Presented here are 10 T cell receptor beta chains from one specimen sequenced in a study of graft-versus-host responses after intestinal transplantation. Method: immunoSEQ multiplex PCR; TCRdb's copy keeps in-frame clones and lacks some. The repertoire has 90,000 to 150,000 clones, 90% to 95% of them found once; the top ten carry about 3.3%. Their target antigens are unknown. Material: unstimulated CD8+ T cells sorted from spleen or lymph node cells, obtained before intestinal transplant. The source is a human donor who received an intestinal transplant.

This chain uses TRBV27 with TRBJ1-1; possible D gene TRBD1, 5 bases. In germline, CDR1 is MNHEY, CDR2 SMNVEV (reference sequence). CDR3 size: 14 residues. The V and J ends lost 6 bases and 1 base respectively, with 12 bases between them. This CDR3 is CASSPGGTNTEAFF. In DNA, the CDR3 is TGTGCCAGCAGCCCCGGGGGGACGAACACTGAAGCTTTCTTT.

The chain is built from TRBV6-5 and TRBJ2-3, with D unclear. The germline V and J ends were trimmed by 2 bases and 1 base, with 4 bases remaining between them. Germline values: CDR1 MNHEY, CDR2 SVGAGI. This CDR3 spans 13 amino acids. CDR3 residues: CASSYRGTDTQYF. CDR3 in DNA: TGTGCCAGCAGTTACCGCGGCACAGATACGCAGTATTTT.

The chain is built from TRBV27 and TRBJ2-1; D remains unclear. Per the germline V gene, CDR1 is MNHEY and CDR2 is SMNVEV (reference sequence). Trimming took off 5 bases at V and 5 bases at J, with 10 bases between the two ends. The CDR3 consists of 13 residues. CDR3 sequence (DNA): TGTGCCAGCAGTACACCTCCCCACAATGAGCAGTTCTTC. Translation gives CASSTPPHNEQFF.

CDR3 sequence reads: CASSLSSGAPYEQYF. CDR3 sequence (DNA): TGTGCCAGCAGTTTATCGAGTGGCGCCCCCTACGAGCAGTACTTC. The V gene is TRBV27, the J gene TRBJ2-7; D is ambiguous. The CDR3 extends over 15 amino acids. Germline CDR1 MNHEY, CDR2 SMNVEV (reference sequence). V was trimmed by 0 bases and J by 2 bases, leaving 11 bases between them.

In DNA, the CDR3 is TGTGCCAGCAGTTACTCCCCTCGGGACCCCGGCGGAACCCAGTACTTC. Amino acids: CASSYSPRDPGGTQYF. V gene TRBV6-5 combines with J gene TRBJ2-5, with D perhaps matching TRBD1 or TRBD2 (5 bases each). CDR1 MNHEY and CDR2 SVGAGI come from the germline V gene. The CDR3 totals 16 residues. V was pared by 0 bases and J by 8 bases, with 19 bases between.

The genes are TRBV28 and TRBJ2-1; TRBD2 agrees at 14 bases. The V gene's germline CDR1 is MDHEN and CDR2 SYDVKM. V lost 4 bases to trimming and J lost 2 bases; unmatched junction nucleotides: 10. This CDR3 contains 19 residues. CDR3 sequence: CASSSPGLAGEVTYNEQFF. In DNA, the CDR3 is TGTGCCAGCAGTTCGCCGGGACTAGCGGGAGAAGTGACCTACAATGAGCAGTTCTTC.

The chain couples TRBV28 to TRBJ2-7; 7 bases are a match to TRBD2. Per germline, CDR1 MDHEN and CDR2 SYDVKM. The CDR3 totals 14 residues. The junction had 7 bases not matched to a gene; V was cut back by 3 bases and J by 5 bases. CDR3 sequence (DNA): TGTGCCAGCAGTTTGGGGCGGGAGAGGAACGAGCAGTACTTC. It is translated as CASSLGRERNEQYF. Complete variable domain (other parts from reference TRBV28 and TRBJ2-7): DVKVTQSSRYLVKRTGEKVFLECVQDMDHENMFWYRQDPGLGLRLIYFSYDVKMKEKGDIPEGYSVSREKKERFSLILESASTNQTSMYLCASSLGRERNEQYFGPGTRLTVT.

J is TRBJ2-2 and V is TRBV21-1; the table's D call of TRBD2 was not tested on the DNA. TRBV21-1 is flagged as a pseudogene. This CDR3 region has 17 residues. CDR3 DNA: TGTGCCAGCGCCCACTCGGAGACTAGCGAATTCACCGGGGAGCTGTTTTTT. It codes for CASAHSETSEFTGELFF.

The chain combines TRBV15 with TRBJ2-7; D is ambiguous. Per germline, CDR1 LNHNV and CDR2 YYDKDF (reference sequence). V was shortened by 1 base and J by 4 bases, with 11 bases between the two germline ends. The CDR3 runs 14 residues. CDR3 residues: CATSRVLAFYEQYF. Here the CDR3 DNA reads TGTGCCACCAGCAGAGTGTTGGCTTTTTACGAGCAGTACTTC.

This chain connects TRBV11-1 to TRBJ2-7; 7 bases align to TRBD1. Losses at the gene ends were 4 bases for V and 0 bases for J; bases not matched to a gene: 6. From germline, CDR1 is SGHAT and CDR2 FQDESV (reference sequence). CDR3 length: 15 amino acids. The CDR3 nucleotides read TGTGCCAGCAGCTGGGGCCGGGACAGCTCCTACGAGCAGTACTTC. Its translation is CASSWGRDSSYEQYF.